This paragraph reports one T cell receptor (beta chain). This sample is drawn from a study of identical twins. Template switching (which added a universal primer site) was used, and cDNA carried unique molecular identifiers. MiXCR, applied by TCRdb to the 5' RACE reads, yields one record per CDR3 protein. The data show about 920,000 distinct CDR3 sequences, about 12% seen once. This CDR3 region has 13 residues. Trimming stripped 2 bases from V and 2 bases from J, with 6 bases between. Germline-derived CDR1 and CDR2 are MNHEY and SVGAGI. This same sample was also part of a study on yellow fever vaccine responses in identical twins. That paper states: Twins reportedly mounted vaccine T cell responses that seemed partly convergent, partly personalized.

What was sequenced was PBMCs. The chain joins TRBV6-5 to TRBJ1-2; D is perhaps TRBD1 (5 bases). The sequence was collected from a woman aged 18-30 years in good health. In nucleotides, the CDR3 is TGTGCCAGCAGTTACCCAGGGAACTATGGCTACACCTTC. This gives the protein CASSYPGNYGYTF.